This is a list of T cell receptor beta chains from one sample in a study of blood T cell repertoires in COVID-19. The data were produced by immunoSEQ multiplex PCR, yet TCRdb's version contains in-frame clones alone and is incomplete. The table lists some 99,000 clones, 70% to 90% of them singletons, with approximately 4.9% in the top ten. The sequenced material came from peripheral blood. The receptors here all came from a man in his 70s with acute or convalescent COVID-19. Each CDR3 is given with its conserved first and last residue. The order of the fields is CDR3 protein, CDR3 DNA, V gene, clone size, J gene, D gene. A D gene is named only where the DNA matches it firmly. The listing skips clone size in some rows; elsewhere it reads once, few, many or a size class.

CDR3: CASSDSQGWEAFF
DNA: TGTGCCAGCAGCGACTCCCAGGGTTGGGAAGCTTTCTTT
V: TRBV27
size: .
J: TRBJ1-1
D: .

CDR3: CASSPLGGLLSLHF
DNA: TGTGCCAGCAGTCCCTTGGGCGGGCTCCTCTCCCTCCACTTT
V: TRBV27
size: .
J: TRBJ1-6
D: .

CDR3: CAILRTGGFQPQHF
DNA: TGTGCCATCTTGCGGACAGGGGGCTTTCAGCCCCAGCATTTT
V: TRBV28
size: few
J: TRBJ1-5
D: TRBD1

CDR3: CASSGTSGGRETQYF
DNA: TGTGCCAGCAGTGGGACTAGCGGGGGTCGGGAGACCCAGTACTTC
V: TRBV2
size: .
J: TRBJ2-5
D: TRBD2

CDR3: CASSQDLQRMETQYF
DNA: TGTGCCAGCAGCCAAGATCTGCAGAGGATGGAGACCCAGTACTTC
V: TRBV3-1/TRBV3-2
size: .
J: TRBJ2-5
D: .

CDR3: CSASSPGQGVYEQYF
DNA: TGCAGTGCTAGTAGCCCGGGACAGGGTGTGTACGAGCAGTACTTC
V: TRBV20-1
size: .
J: TRBJ2-7
D: TRBD1

CDR3: CASSFNNEQFF
DNA: TGTGCCAGCAGCTTTAACAATGAGCAGTTCTTC
V: TRBV7-2
size: .
J: TRBJ2-1
D: .

CDR3: CASSGGSGGYTF
DNA: TGTGCCAGCAGTGGGGGCTCGGGGGGCTACACCTTC
V: TRBV27
size: .
J: TRBJ1-2
D: .

CDR3: CASSRQGGGNTIYF
DNA: TGTGCCAGCAGCAGACAGGGCGGAGGAAACACCATATATTTT
V: TRBV25-1
size: .
J: TRBJ1-3
D: TRBD1

CDR3: CASSPGHLTDTQYF
DNA: TGCGCCAGCAGCCCTGGACACCTCACAGATACGCAGTATTTT
V: TRBV5-1
size: .
J: TRBJ2-3
D: .

CDR3: CASSAVQGLNEKLFF
DNA: TGTGCCAGTAGTGCCGTGCAGGGGTTAAATGAAAAACTGTTTTTT
V: TRBV19
size: once
J: TRBJ1-4
D: .

CDR3: CASSSQAFGQGRSTEAFF
DNA: TGCGCCAGCAGCTCACAAGCCTTTGGACAGGGACGCTCCACTGAAGCTTTCTTT
V: TRBV5-1
size: .
J: TRBJ1-1
D: TRBD1

CDR3: CASSLASLYGYTF
DNA: TGTGCCAGCAGCTTAGCATCCCTCTATGGCTACACCTTC
V: TRBV7-2
size: .
J: TRBJ1-2
D: .

CDR3: CASSLGGGPGNTIYF
DNA: TGTGCCAGCAGCTTAGGAGGGGGCCCTGGAAACACCATATATTTT
V: TRBV7-2
size: .
J: TRBJ1-3
D: TRBD1

CDR3: CASSMGVAPGGTQYF
DNA: TGTGCCAGTAGTATGGGCGTGGCCCCGGGAGGTACGCAGTATTTT
V: TRBV19
size: .
J: TRBJ2-3
D: TRBD2

CDR3: CASSIDRGRVNTEAFF
DNA: TGTGCCAGTAGTATAGACAGGGGGCGGGTGAACACTGAAGCTTTCTTT
V: TRBV19
size: few
J: TRBJ1-1
D: TRBD1

CDR3: CASSLPGQADTNYGYTF
DNA: TGTGCCAGCAGTTTACCGGGACAGGCGGATACTAACTATGGCTACACCTTC
V: TRBV28
size: once
J: TRBJ1-2
D: TRBD1

CDR3: CASTPLAVQETQYF
DNA: TGTGCCAGCACCCCCTTAGCGGTCCAAGAGACCCAGTACTTC
V: TRBV6-5
size: .
J: TRBJ2-5
D: .

CDR3: CASSTSGTSYEQYF
DNA: TGCGCCAGCAGCACCTCGGGGACTTCCTACGAGCAGTACTTC
V: TRBV5-1
size: .
J: TRBJ2-7
D: .

CDR3: CASSPGAEKLFF
DNA: TGTGCCAGCAGTCCAGGCGCCGAAAAACTGTTTTTT
V: TRBV2
size: few
J: TRBJ1-4
D: .

CDR3: CASSNPTGGRQPQHF
DNA: TGTGCCAGTAGCAACCCGACAGGGGGGCGGCAGCCCCAGCATTTT
V: TRBV19
size: .
J: TRBJ1-5
D: TRBD1

CDR3: CASSLSTGTGKTHGYTF
DNA: TGTGCCAGCAGTTTATCCACCGGGACAGGGAAAACTCATGGCTACACCTTC
V: TRBV28
size: .
J: TRBJ1-2
D: TRBD1

CDR3: CASSQAPGQNSPLHF
DNA: TGTGCCAGCAGCCAAGCCCCAGGTCAGAATTCACCCCTCCACTTT
V: TRBV14
size: .
J: TRBJ1-6
D: .

CDR3: CASRQGVYTESPLHF
DNA: TGTGCCAGCAGGCAGGGGGTTTATACCGAGTCACCCCTCCACTTT
V: TRBV6-5
size: once
J: TRBJ1-6
D: TRBD1

CDR3: CASSPGQVPLEAFF
DNA: TGTGCCAGCAGTCCCGGACAGGTCCCACTCGAAGCTTTCTTT
V: TRBV6-5
size: once
J: TRBJ1-1
D: TRBD1

CDR3: CAWRGLAGGNEQFF
DNA: TGTGCCTGGAGAGGACTAGCGGGAGGCAATGAGCAGTTCTTC
V: TRBV30
size: .
J: TRBJ2-1
D: TRBD2

CDR3: CASSLRGGVYSGELFF
DNA: TGTGCCAGCAGTTTACGAGGGGGCGTTTATTCCGGGGAGCTGTTTTTT
V: TRBV28
size: .
J: TRBJ2-2
D: TRBD1

CDR3: CASSPPSTGGTEAFF
DNA: TGTGCCAGCAGTCCGCCTTCGACAGGGGGCACTGAAGCTTTCTTT
V: TRBV25-1
size: .
J: TRBJ1-1
D: TRBD1

CDR3: CASSVTLTGANEQFF
DNA: TGCGCCAGCAGTGTCACTTTAACAGGGGCTAATGAGCAGTTCTTC
V: TRBV5-1
size: .
J: TRBJ2-1
D: TRBD1

CDR3: CASGQTLPPPPRAMARNYGYTF
DNA: TGCGCCAGCGGACAGACTCTTCCCCCGCCGCCGCGGGCCATGGCCCGTAACTATGGCTACACCTTC
V: TRBV5-1
size: once
J: TRBJ1-2
D: .

CDR3: CASSYSGLNEKLFF
DNA: TGTGCCAGCAGTTACTCCGGTCTCAATGAAAAACTGTTTTTT
V: TRBV6-5
size: .
J: TRBJ1-4
D: .

CDR3: CASSTDSTIPYTF
DNA: TGTGCCAGCAGCACGGACAGCACCATACCCTACACCTTC
V: TRBV5-4
size: once
J: TRBJ1-2
D: .

CDR3: CASRSDRDGNTIYF
DNA: TGTGCCAGCAGATCGGACAGGGACGGAAACACCATATATTTT
V: TRBV7-9
size: few
J: TRBJ1-3
D: TRBD1

CDR3: CASSFGQGATEAFF
DNA: TGTGCCAGCAGCTTTGGACAGGGGGCCACTGAAGCTTTCTTT
V: TRBV7-9
size: .
J: TRBJ1-1
D: TRBD1

CDR3: CASSPRRTGTNEKLFF
DNA: TGTGCCAGCAGTCCTCGACGGACAGGGACTAATGAAAAACTGTTTTTT
V: TRBV27
size: .
J: TRBJ1-4
D: TRBD1

CDR3: CASSPPTGYNEQFF
DNA: TGTGCCAGCTCACCACCGACAGGGTACAATGAGCAGTTCTTC
V: TRBV18
size: .
J: TRBJ2-1
D: TRBD1

CDR3: CASSRRDNGDGYTF
DNA: TGTGCCAGCAGCCGCCGGGACAACGGCGATGGCTACACCTTC
V: TRBV2
size: .
J: TRBJ1-2
D: .

CDR3: CASRLKQRGGTGELFF
DNA: TGTGCCAGCAGGTTGAAGCAGCGGGGGGGCACCGGGGAGCTGTTTTTT
V: TRBV5-4
size: .
J: TRBJ2-2
D: TRBD2

CDR3: CASNAGGGQGGSPLHF
DNA: TGTGCCAGTAACGCCGGGGGAGGACAGGGCGGATCACCCCTCCACTTT
V: TRBV19
size: .
J: TRBJ1-6
D: TRBD1

CDR3: CASSPTPGGPGYTF
DNA: TGCGCCAGCAGCCCGACCCCGGGGGGTCCTGGCTACACCTTC
V: TRBV5-1
size: .
J: TRBJ1-2
D: .

CDR3: CASSGGAWNTEAFF
DNA: TGTGCCAGCAGCGGGGGGGCGTGGAACACTGAAGCTTTCTTT
V: TRBV7-9
size: once
J: TRBJ1-1
D: .

CDR3: CASSLEGQGEYNEQFF
DNA: TGCGCCAGCAGCTTGGAGGGACAGGGGGAATACAATGAGCAGTTCTTC
V: TRBV5-1
size: .
J: TRBJ2-1
D: TRBD1

CDR3: CAISEREGGNYGYTF
DNA: TGTGCCATCAGTGAACGGGAGGGTGGAAACTATGGCTACACCTTC
V: TRBV10-3
size: .
J: TRBJ1-2
D: .

CDR3: CASSLPSGGGYNEQFF
DNA: TGCGCCAGCAGCTTGCCTAGCGGGGGGGGATACAATGAGCAGTTCTTC
V: TRBV5-1
size: .
J: TRBJ2-1
D: TRBD2

CDR3: CASLNRGNMNTEAFF
DNA: TGTGCCAGCTTAAACAGGGGTAACATGAACACTGAAGCTTTCTTT
V: TRBV28
size: .
J: TRBJ1-1
D: TRBD1

CDR3: CASSSGQGGKLFF
DNA: TGTGCCAGCAGTTCCGGACAGGGCGGAAAACTGTTTTTT
V: TRBV6-6
size: .
J: TRBJ1-4
D: TRBD1

CDR3: CASSLGQGSDEQYF
DNA: TGCGCCAGCAGCCTAGGACAGGGATCCGACGAGCAGTACTTC
V: TRBV5-1
size: once
J: TRBJ2-7
D: TRBD1

CDR3: CASSFAGQGESPLHF
DNA: TGCGCCAGCAGCTTCGCGGGACAGGGCGAGTCACCCCTCCACTTT
V: TRBV5-1
size: .
J: TRBJ1-6
D: TRBD1

CDR3: CASSQIFQTVRADTQYF
DNA: TGTGCCAGCAGCCAAATTTTCCAGACAGTTAGGGCGGATACGCAGTATTTT
V: TRBV3-1/TRBV3-2
size: .
J: TRBJ2-3
D: .

CDR3: CASSVGQSLDYGYTF
DNA: TGTGCCAGCAGCGTAGGACAGAGCCTTGACTATGGCTACACCTTC
V: TRBV9
size: once
J: TRBJ1-2
D: .

CDR3: CASSAQGASTDTQYF
DNA: TGTGCCAGTAGTGCCCAGGGGGCCAGCACAGATACGCAGTATTTT
V: TRBV19
size: once
J: TRBJ2-3
D: TRBD1

CDR3: CASGQRGPGEQFF
DNA: TGTGCCAGCGGCCAGCGGGGGCCGGGGGAGCAGTTCTTC
V: TRBV28
size: .
J: TRBJ2-1
D: TRBD2

CDR3: CASSVGTSSSTDTQYF
DNA: TGTGCCAGCAGCGTAGGGACTTCCTCTAGCACAGATACGCAGTATTTT
V: TRBV5-4
size: .
J: TRBJ2-3
D: .

CDR3: CASSLSVTGELFF
DNA: TGTGCCAGCAGCCTCTCCGTCACCGGGGAGCTGTTTTTT
V: TRBV27
size: .
J: TRBJ2-2
D: .